These 31 T cell receptor beta chains were sequenced from one sample in a study of blood T cell repertoires in COVID-19. Sequenced by immunoSEQ multiplex PCR; TCRdb stores in-frame clones only, minus some. This table holds some 140,000 clones, about 77% found once. Material: peripheral blood. All receptors come from a man at least 80 years old with acute or convalescent COVID-19.

The V and J genes are TRBV7-2 and TRBJ1-4; no clear D gene. This CDR3 comprises 15 residues. V lost 5 bases to trimming and J lost 1 base, with 11 bases between them. CDR1 SGHTA and CDR2 FQGNSA come from the germline V gene. The CDR3 sequence is CASSPEGRTNEKLFF. In DNA, the CDR3 is TGTGCCAGCAGCCCAGAGGGAAGAACTAATGAAAAACTGTTTTTT.

This chain joins TRBV27 and TRBJ1-1, with 9 bases matching TRBD1. CDR3 size: 15 residues. V lost 0 bases to trimming and J lost 4 bases; unmatched junction nucleotides: 3. Germline V CDR1 and CDR2: MNHEY, SMNVEV (reference sequence). CDR3 region: CASSLSGTGSTEAFF. In DNA form, the CDR3 reads TGTGCCAGCAGTTTATCCGGGACAGGGTCCACTGAAGCTTTCTTT.

CDR3 sequence reads: CASSEGTGLSGNTIYF. DNA of the CDR3: TGCGCCAGCAGCGAAGGGACAGGACTCTCTGGAAACACCATATATTTT. The V gene is TRBV4-1, the J gene TRBJ1-3; 8 bases line up with TRBD1. The germline V gene has CDR1 MGHRA and CDR2 YSYEKL. This CDR3 is built from 16 residues. J gave up 0 bases and V 5 bases, and 6 bases lay outside the gene matches.

The rearrangement uses TRBV6-5 and TRBJ2-7; TRBD1 is a possible D gene (7 bases). CDR1 and CDR2 (germline): MNHEY, SVGAGI. Between the trimmed V and J ends, which lost 4 bases and 5 bases, there was a span of 12 bases. This CDR3 has 13 amino acids. CDR3 DNA sequence: TGTGCCAGCAGTTGGAGGGGGCAGGACGAGCAGTACTTC. It yields the protein CASSWRGQDEQYF.

V and J are TRBV2 and TRBJ2-7, with TRBD1 identical over 8 bases. The CDR3 consists of 13 residues. V shed 6 bases and J 8 bases; nucleotides not matched to a gene: 9. Germline V gene data show CDR1 as SNHLY and CDR2 as FYNNEI. The CDR3 here is CASSQKGQGQQYF. CDR3 in DNA: TGTGCCAGCAGCCAAAAAGGACAGGGCCAGCAGTACTTC.

V and J are TRBV3-1 (or the pseudogene TRBV3-2) and TRBJ2-7, with D possibly TRBD2 on 7 matching bases. The germline V gene encodes CDR1 LGHDT and CDR2 YNNKEL (reference sequence). V was cut by 0 bases and J by 6 bases, with 15 bases left in between. There are 15 residues in the CDR3. The CDR3, as DNA: TGTGCCAGCAGCCAAGATCGAGGGGGGGTTGCCGAGCAGTACTTC. Its translation is CASSQDRGGVAEQYF.

This clone was seen only once. Written as DNA, the CDR3 is TGTGCCAGCAGTGAGGACTTCCCGGGGACTAATGAAAAACTGTTTTTT. It is translated as CASSEDFPGTNEKLFF. J is TRBJ1-4 and V is TRBV2; D gene ambiguous. Germline loops: CDR1 SNHLY, CDR2 FYNNEI. The CDR3 sequence is 16 residues long. V was clipped by 3 bases and J by 2 bases, with 13 bases between them.

This clone was seen a handful of times. J is TRBJ1-4 and V is TRBV7-9; TRBD1 might be the D (6 bases). V lost 4 bases to trimming and J lost 6 bases, with 12 bases between them. CDR1 and CDR2 (germline): SEHNR, FQNEAQ (reference sequence). The CDR3 has 14 residues. The CDR3 reads CASSYGTQDEKLFF. CDR3 DNA sequence: TGTGCCAGCAGCTACGGGACACAGGATGAAAAACTGTTTTTT.

The rearrangement uses TRBV3-1 (or the pseudogene TRBV3-2) and TRBJ1-1; D may be TRBD1 (6 bases). The CDR3 is 15 residues long. The V end lost 4 bases, the J end lost 3 bases, and 15 bases lay between the germline ends. Germline V lookup: CDR1 LGHDT, CDR2 YNNKEL (reference sequence). CDR3 region: CASSRLPQGYTEAFF. Written as DNA, the CDR3 is TGTGCCAGCAGCCGCCTCCCACAGGGTTACACTGAAGCTTTCTTT.

The chain joins TRBV13 to TRBJ2-3; 11 nucleotides match TRBD2. V was pared by 0 bases and J by 2 bases, with 7 bases of the junction left unmatched. The CDR3 is 18 residues long. CDR1 is PRHDT, CDR2 FYEKMQ, per germline (reference sequence). CDR3 coding DNA: TGTGCCAGCAGCTTAGGCGTGGTAGCGGGGGGGAACACAGATACGCAGTATTTT. Its translation is CASSLGVVAGGNTDTQYF.

As DNA, the CDR3 is TGTGCCAGCAGCGGGGACAGGGGTTTGAATTCACCCCTCCACTTT. Translating gives CASSGDRGLNSPLHF. The chain employs TRBV5-5 and TRBJ1-6, with 10 bases matching TRBD1. This CDR3 is 15 amino acids long. The V and J ends lost 4 bases and 7 bases, in that order; junction bases with no gene match: 5. Germline CDR1 and CDR2: SGHKS and YYEKEE (reference sequence).

V gene TRBV27 combines with J gene TRBJ1-1, with D maybe TRBD1 (6 bases). The germline gives CDR1 MNHEY, CDR2 SMNVEV (reference sequence). The CDR3 totals 19 residues. Trimming shortened V by 6 bases and J by 0 bases, and 26 bases separated the two germline ends. CDR3 in DNA: TGTGCCAGCAGGCCCTGGGGGCAGGGATTTGGGAGACTGAACACTGAAGCTTTCTTT. Translating it yields CASRPWGQGFGRLNTEAFF.

J is TRBJ1-1 and V is TRBV2; D remains unclear. The germline V and J ends were trimmed by 6 bases and 1 base, with 9 bases remaining between them. The CDR3 has 13 amino acids. Germline lookup yields CDR1 SNHLY and CDR2 FYNNEI. The CDR3 nucleotides are TGTGCCAGCAGGGTTCGGGGGAACACTGAAGCTTTCTTT. Amino acid sequence: CASRVRGNTEAFF.

The chain couples TRBV12-3 or TRBV12-4 to TRBJ2-7, with TRBD1 as a possible D gene (6 bases). Trimming stripped 2 bases from V and 6 bases from J, with 11 bases between. The length of the CDR3 is 13 residues. The CDR3 sequence is CASSLTGSGEQYF. The CDR3 bases are TGTGCCAGCAGTTTAACAGGGAGCGGCGAGCAGTACTTC.

The chain carries TRBV5-1 and TRBJ1-6, with TRBD1 matching over 7 bases. The CDR3 is 15 residues long. Germline CDR1 reads SGHRS; CDR2 reads YFSETQ. The V gene end was trimmed by 0 bases and the J gene end by 10 bases; junction bases not matched to a gene: 7. CDR3 sequence: CASSLEQGRGSPLHF. As DNA, the CDR3 is TGCGCCAGCAGCTTGGAACAGGGGAGAGGATCACCCCTCCACTTT.

The chain combines TRBV5-5 with TRBJ1-1; D call uncertain. The CDR3 spans 15 residues. The ends were cut back, 0 bases at V and 1 base at J, with 10 bases in the middle. CDR1 is SGHKS, CDR2 YYEKEE, per germline (reference sequence). The CDR3, as DNA: TGTGCCAGCAGCTTGGTCCCCGGTGGGAACACTGAAGCTTTCTTT. Translating it yields CASSLVPGGNTEAFF.

The genes are TRBV5-1 and TRBJ2-3; D is unclear. This CDR3 region has 16 residues. In germline, CDR1 is SGHRS, CDR2 YFSETQ. V lost 3 bases and J lost 0, with 14 bases in between. In DNA form, the CDR3 reads TGCGCCAGCAGCTCAATTCGCACAGCTAGCACAGATACGCAGTATTTT. It yields the protein CASSSIRTASTDTQYF.

Here the CDR3 DNA reads TGTGCCAGCAGTTTAAGAGGACAAGAGGCCTACGAGCAGTACTTC. Its protein is CASSLRGQEAYEQYF. This rearrangement joins TRBV27 to TRBJ2-7; D might be TRBD1 (5 bases). Germline V gene data show CDR1 as MNHEY and CDR2 as SMNVEV (reference sequence). V was cut by 2 bases and J by 2 bases, with 13 bases left in between. The CDR3 has 15 amino acids.

The chain recombines TRBV6-5 with TRBJ2-1; TRBD1 matches 9 bases. The germline V gene encodes CDR1 MNHEY and CDR2 SVGAGI. The CDR3 extends over 15 amino acids. J gave up 4 bases and V 6 bases, and 7 bases lay outside the gene matches. The CDR3 reads CASRQDRGPYNEQFF. The CDR3 region has the DNA TGTGCCAGCAGGCAGGACAGGGGTCCTTACAATGAGCAGTTCTTC.

This clone was seen a single time. DNA of the CDR3: TGTGCCAGCAGCGTTGCCGGACAGAGCTCTGGAAACACCATATATTTT. Translating it yields CASSVAGQSSGNTIYF. The chain links TRBV28 to TRBJ1-3; D perhaps matches TRBD1 (6 bases). Trimming stripped 6 bases from V and 0 bases from J, with 15 bases between. In germline, CDR1 is MDHEN, CDR2 SYDVKM. This CDR3 is built from 16 residues. The full variable domain, rest sourced from reference TRBV28 and TRBJ1-3, is DVKVTQSSRYLVKRTGEKVFLECVQDMDHENMFWYRQDPGLGLRLIYFSYDVKMKEKGDIPEGYSVSREKKERFSLILESASTNQTSMYLCASSVAGQSSGNTIYFGEGSWLTVV.

The chain recombines TRBV4-3 with TRBJ1-5, with D perhaps matching TRBD1 (5 bases). Germline V gene sequence: CDR1 LGHNA, CDR2 YSLEER. The CDR3 spans 15 residues. With 0 bases removed from V and 6 bases from J, the gap between germline ends came to 12 bases. The CDR3 is CASSQDFQGAQPQHF. Here the CDR3 DNA reads TGCGCCAGCAGCCAAGATTTCCAGGGCGCTCAGCCCCAGCATTTT.

The V gene is TRBV6-5, the J gene TRBJ1-6, with 7 bases that match TRBD1. The CDR3 runs to 15 residues. Losses at the gene ends were 8 bases for V and 6 bases for J; bases not matched to a gene: 10. CDR1 is MNHEY, CDR2 SVGAGI, per germline. In nucleotides, the CDR3 is TGTGCCAGCCGGGGGACAGAGATATTTAATTCACCCCTCCACTTT. Translating gives CASRGTEIFNSPLHF.

This sequence joins TRBV6-5 and TRBJ1-1, with a tentative D call TRBD1 (6 bases). V lost 6 bases and J lost 6, with 17 bases in between. The CDR3 spans 14 residues. Per the germline V gene, CDR1 is MNHEY and CDR2 is SVGAGI. CDR3 residues: CASRAGSAGAEAFF. For the CDR3, the DNA is TGTGCCAGCAGGGCCGGATCGGCAGGGGCTGAAGCTTTCTTT.

The V and J genes are TRBV4-2 and TRBJ2-1; D is perhaps TRBD2 (6 bases). V was trimmed by 7 bases and J by 0 bases, leaving 10 bases between them. The length of the CDR3 is 14 residues. Germline V CDR1 and CDR2: LGHNA, YNFKEQ. The chain's CDR3 is CASNAGRSYNEQFF. Written as DNA, the CDR3 is TGTGCCAGCAACGCGGGGCGCTCCTACAATGAGCAGTTCTTC.

Only one count was recorded for this clone. The V call is TRBV9, the J call TRBJ2-3; a possible D gene is TRBD2 (5 bases). This CDR3 has 15 residues. Germline CDR1 is SGDLS and CDR2 is YYNGEE. Trimming took off 4 bases at V and 6 bases at J, with 18 bases between the two ends. The CDR3 DNA follows: TGTGCCAGCAGCCCCCGGTCGGGCCCGGGGGATACGCAGTATTTT. This translates into CASSPRSGPGDTQYF.

The rearrangement uses TRBV19 and TRBJ2-6; possible D gene TRBD1, 6 bases. The CDR3 spans 15 residues. V was clipped by 2 bases and J by 2 bases, with 7 bases between them. The germline gives CDR1 LNHDA, CDR2 SQIVND (reference sequence). Here the CDR3 DNA reads TGTGCCAGTAGTATACAGGGGCCTGGGGCCAACGTCCTGACTTTC. Protein: CASSIQGPGANVLTF.

This chain connects TRBV11-2 to TRBJ2-2; D not resolved. This CDR3 has 12 amino acids. Germline V lookup: CDR1 SGHAT, CDR2 FQNNGV. V was trimmed by 2 bases and J by 5 bases, leaving 3 bases between them. The CDR3 DNA reads TGTGCCAGCAGCTTAATAACCGGGGAGCTGTTTTTT. It yields the protein CASSLITGELFF.

V and J are TRBV27 and TRBJ1-6, with a possible D match to TRBD1 (5 bases). Between the trimmed V and J ends, which lost 2 bases and 3 bases, there was a span of 5 bases. The CDR3 contains 14 residues. In germline, CDR1 is MNHEY, CDR2 SMNVEV (reference sequence). The CDR3 sequence is CASSLGHYNSPLHF. For the CDR3, the DNA is TGTGCCAGCAGTTTAGGACACTATAATTCACCCCTCCACTTT.

This clone came up a few times. The gene calls are TRBV18 and TRBJ2-5; D may be TRBD1 (6 bases). Trimming pared 8 bases from V and 2 bases from J, leaving 12 bases between. Germline V CDR1 and CDR2: KGHSH, LQKENI. The CDR3 totals 13 residues. This chain's CDR3 is CASLNGQQETQYF. CDR3 DNA: TGTGCCAGCCTCAATGGACAGCAAGAGACCCAGTACTTC.

This clone was observed a handful of times. The V gene is TRBV6-1, the J gene TRBJ1-6, with a weak D call TRBD1 (5 bases). From germline, CDR1 is MNHNS and CDR2 SASEGT. The CDR3 contains 15 residues. V was pared by 1 base and J by 4 bases, with 8 bases between. The DNA for the CDR3 is TGTGCCAGCAGTGAAGGTCGACAGTATAATTCACCCCTCCACTTT. Protein sequence: CASSEGRQYNSPLHF.

The V and J genes are TRBV6-9 and TRBJ1-2; D not resolved. The CDR3 covers 13 residues. Germline assignment: CDR1 MNHGY and CDR2 SVAAGI. V was pared by 4 bases and J by 3 bases, with 9 bases between. For the CDR3, the DNA is TGTGCCAGCAGTTGCAAATCAGACTATGGCTACACCTTC. This encodes CASSCKSDYGYTF.